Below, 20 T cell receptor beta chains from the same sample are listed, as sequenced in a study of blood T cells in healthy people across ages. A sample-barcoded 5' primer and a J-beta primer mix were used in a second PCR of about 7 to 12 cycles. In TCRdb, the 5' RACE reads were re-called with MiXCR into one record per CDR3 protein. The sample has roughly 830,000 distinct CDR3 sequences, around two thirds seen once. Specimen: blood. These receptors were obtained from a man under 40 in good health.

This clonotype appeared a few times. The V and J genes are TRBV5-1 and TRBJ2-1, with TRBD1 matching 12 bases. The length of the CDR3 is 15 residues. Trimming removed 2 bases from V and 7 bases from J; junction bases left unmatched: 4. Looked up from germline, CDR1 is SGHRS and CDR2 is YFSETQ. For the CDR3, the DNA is TGCGCCAGCAGCTTTCGGGACAGGGGGCGGAATGAGCAGTTCTTC. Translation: CASSFRDRGRNEQFF. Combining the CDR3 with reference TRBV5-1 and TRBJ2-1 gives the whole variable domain KAGVTQTPRYLIKTRGQQVTLSCSPISGHRSVSWYQQTPGQGLQFLFEYFSETQRNKGNFPGRFSGRQFSNSRSEMNVSTLELGDSALYLCASSFRDRGRNEQFFGPGTRLTVL.

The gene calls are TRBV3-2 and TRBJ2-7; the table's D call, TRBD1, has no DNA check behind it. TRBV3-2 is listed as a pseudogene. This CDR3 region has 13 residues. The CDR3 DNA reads TGTGCCAGCGGGGACAGGGTATCATACGAGCAGTACTTC. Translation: CASGDRVSYEQYF.

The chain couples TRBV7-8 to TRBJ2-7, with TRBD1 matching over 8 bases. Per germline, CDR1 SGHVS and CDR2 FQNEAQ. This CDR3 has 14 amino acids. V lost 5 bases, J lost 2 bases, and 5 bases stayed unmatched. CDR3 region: CASSRRDRPYEQYF. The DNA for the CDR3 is TGTGCCAGCAGCCGACGGGACAGGCCCTACGAGCAGTACTTC.

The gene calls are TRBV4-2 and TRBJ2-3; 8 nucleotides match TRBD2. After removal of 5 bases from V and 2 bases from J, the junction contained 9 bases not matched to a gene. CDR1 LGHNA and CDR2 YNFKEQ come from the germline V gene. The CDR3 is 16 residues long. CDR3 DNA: TGTGCCAGCAGCTTCGCCCTAGCGGGTATCACAGATACGCAGTATTTT. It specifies CASSFALAGITDTQYF.

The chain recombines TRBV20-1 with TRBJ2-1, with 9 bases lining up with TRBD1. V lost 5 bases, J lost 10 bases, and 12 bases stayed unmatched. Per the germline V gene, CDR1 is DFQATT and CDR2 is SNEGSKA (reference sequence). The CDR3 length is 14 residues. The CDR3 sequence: CSAETGGVLGEQFF. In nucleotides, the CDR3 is TGCAGTGCTGAAACAGGGGGCGTGTTGGGGGAGCAGTTCTTC.

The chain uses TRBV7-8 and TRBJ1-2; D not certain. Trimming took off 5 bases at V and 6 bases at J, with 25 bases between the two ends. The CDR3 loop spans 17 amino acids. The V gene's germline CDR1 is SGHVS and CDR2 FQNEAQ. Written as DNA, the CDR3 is TGTGCCAGCAGCAATAATGAATTTCCGGGGAGCGGGGATGGCTACACCTTC. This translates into CASSNNEFPGSGDGYTF.

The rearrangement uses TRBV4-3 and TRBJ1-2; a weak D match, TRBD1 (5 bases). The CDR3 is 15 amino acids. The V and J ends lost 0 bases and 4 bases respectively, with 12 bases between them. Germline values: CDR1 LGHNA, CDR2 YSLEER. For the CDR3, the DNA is TGCGCCAGCAGCCAAGAAATTGGGGGTCTCTATGGCTACACCTTC. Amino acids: CASSQEIGGLYGYTF.

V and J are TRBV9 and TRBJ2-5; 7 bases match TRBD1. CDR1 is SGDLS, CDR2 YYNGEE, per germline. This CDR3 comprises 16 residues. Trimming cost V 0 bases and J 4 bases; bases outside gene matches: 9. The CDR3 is CASSVGVGGGRETQYF. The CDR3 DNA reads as TGTGCCAGCAGCGTAGGGGTAGGGGGCGGACGAGAGACCCAGTACTTC.

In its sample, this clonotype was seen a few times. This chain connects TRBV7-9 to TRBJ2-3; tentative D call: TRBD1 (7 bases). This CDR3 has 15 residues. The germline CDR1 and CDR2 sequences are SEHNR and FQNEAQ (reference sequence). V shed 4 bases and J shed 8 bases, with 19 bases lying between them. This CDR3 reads CASSSSSGGLGTQYF. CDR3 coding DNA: TGTGCCAGCAGCTCCTCGTCAGGGGGACTGGGTACGCAGTATTTT.

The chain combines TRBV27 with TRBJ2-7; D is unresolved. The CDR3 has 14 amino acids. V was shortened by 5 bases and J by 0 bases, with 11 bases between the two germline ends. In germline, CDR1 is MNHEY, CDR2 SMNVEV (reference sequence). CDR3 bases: TGTGCCAGCAGTGCGATGTGGCCCTCCTACGAGCAGTACTTC. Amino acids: CASSAMWPSYEQYF.

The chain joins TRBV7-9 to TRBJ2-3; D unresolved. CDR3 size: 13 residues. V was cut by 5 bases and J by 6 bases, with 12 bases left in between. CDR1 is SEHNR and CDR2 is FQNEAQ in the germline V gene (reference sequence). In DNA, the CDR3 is TGTGCCAGCAGCACCCCGAGGTCTGATACGCAGTATTTT. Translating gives CASSTPRSDTQYF.

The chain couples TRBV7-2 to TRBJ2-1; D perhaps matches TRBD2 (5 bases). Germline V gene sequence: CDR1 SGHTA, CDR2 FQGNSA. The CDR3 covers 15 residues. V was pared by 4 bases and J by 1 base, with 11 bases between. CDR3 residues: CASSSSGRSYNEQFF. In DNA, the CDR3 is TGTGCCAGCAGCTCCTCGGGGAGATCCTACAATGAGCAGTTCTTC.

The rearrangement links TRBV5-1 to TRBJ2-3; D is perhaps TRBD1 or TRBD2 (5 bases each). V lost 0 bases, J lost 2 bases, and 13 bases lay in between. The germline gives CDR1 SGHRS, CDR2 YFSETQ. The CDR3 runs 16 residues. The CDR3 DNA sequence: TGCGCCAGCAGCTTGGTTGGGGGTTATATCACAGATACGCAGTATTTT. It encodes CASSLVGGYITDTQYF.

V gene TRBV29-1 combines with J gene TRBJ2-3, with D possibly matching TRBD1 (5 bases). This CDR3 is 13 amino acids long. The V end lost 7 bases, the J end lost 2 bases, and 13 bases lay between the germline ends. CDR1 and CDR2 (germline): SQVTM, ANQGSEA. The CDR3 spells CSAKGRDTDTQYF. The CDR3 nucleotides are TGCAGCGCCAAGGGCAGGGACACAGATACGCAGTATTTT.

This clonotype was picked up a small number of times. CDR3 in amino acids: CASSQDLAVTYEQYF. As DNA, the CDR3 is TGTGCCAGCAGCCAAGATCTAGCTGTTACCTACGAGCAGTACTTC. The chain recombines TRBV4-2 with TRBJ2-5, with D tentatively TRBD2 (5 bases). The J call may be incorrect, as the DNA end agrees better with TRBJ2-7. The CDR3 loop spans 15 amino acids. Germline V lookup: CDR1 LGHNA, CDR2 YNFKEQ.

In nucleotides, the CDR3 is TGTGCCAGCACCAAGAGACAGGCGGCTGAAAAACTGTTTTTT. Encoded protein: CASTKRQAAEKLFF. V usage is TRBV4-2 and J usage is TRBJ1-4, with D perhaps matching TRBD1 (6 bases). Germline V CDR1 and CDR2: LGHNA, YNFKEQ. The V end was cut by 7 bases, the J end by 7 bases, with 16 bases between. CDR3 length: 14 residues.

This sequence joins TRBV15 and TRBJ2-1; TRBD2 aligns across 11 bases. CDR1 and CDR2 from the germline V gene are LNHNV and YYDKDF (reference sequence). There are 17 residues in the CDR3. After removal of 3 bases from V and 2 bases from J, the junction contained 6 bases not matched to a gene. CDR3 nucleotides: TGTGCCACCAGCAGTCCGGGACTAGCGGACCCCTACAATGAGCAGTTCTTC. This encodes CATSSPGLADPYNEQFF.

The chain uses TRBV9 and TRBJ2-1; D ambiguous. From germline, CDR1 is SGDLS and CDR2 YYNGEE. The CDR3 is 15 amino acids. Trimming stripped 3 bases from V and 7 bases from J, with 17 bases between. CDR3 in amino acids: CASSGLRVGGNEQFF. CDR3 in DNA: TGTGCCAGCAGCGGACTCCGGGTCGGTGGGAATGAGCAGTTCTTC.

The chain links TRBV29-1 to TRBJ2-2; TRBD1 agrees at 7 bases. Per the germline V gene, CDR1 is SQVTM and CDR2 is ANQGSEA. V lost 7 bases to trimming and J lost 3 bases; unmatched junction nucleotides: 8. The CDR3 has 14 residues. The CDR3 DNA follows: TGCAGCGGGAGACAGGGTCAAGACACCGGGGAGCTGTTTTTT. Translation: CSGRQGQDTGELFF.

The CDR3 region is CSARTRGETQYF. Written as DNA, the CDR3 is TGCAGTGCTAGGACACGAGGAGAGACCCAGTACTTC. V gene TRBV20-1 combines with J gene TRBJ2-5; D is undetermined. V shed 3 bases and J shed 4 bases, with 9 bases lying between them. There are 12 residues in the CDR3. In germline, CDR1 is DFQATT, CDR2 SNEGSKA (reference sequence).